This record concerns one T cell receptor (beta chain) sequence. Libraries were prepared by immunoSEQ multiplex PCR; TCRdb keeps only in-frame clonotypes and omits some of them. The data contain hundreds of thousands of clones, 70% to 90% of them singletons. The record originates from a study of blood T cell repertoires in COVID-19. Study as a whole: Italy, Spain and the United States were the sources of the convalescent and acute COVID-19 samples. The cDNA or gDNA used as material had been derived from T cells, B-cell-depleted T cells, or PBMCs.

With V trimmed by 4 bases and J by 8 bases, 8 bases remained unmatched. Germline V CDR1 and CDR2: SGHDT, YYEEEE. This CDR3 has 14 amino acids. The sequence was obtained from a woman aged 25 to 39 with COVID-19, enrolled during active disease. The chain recombines TRBV5-6 with TRBJ1-4, with 7 nucleotides matching TRBD1. Sequenced material: peripheral blood. The CDR3 DNA reads as TGTGCCAGCAGCCCGTGGACAGGTGGGGAAAAACTGTTTTTT. Its translation is CASSPWTGGEKLFF.